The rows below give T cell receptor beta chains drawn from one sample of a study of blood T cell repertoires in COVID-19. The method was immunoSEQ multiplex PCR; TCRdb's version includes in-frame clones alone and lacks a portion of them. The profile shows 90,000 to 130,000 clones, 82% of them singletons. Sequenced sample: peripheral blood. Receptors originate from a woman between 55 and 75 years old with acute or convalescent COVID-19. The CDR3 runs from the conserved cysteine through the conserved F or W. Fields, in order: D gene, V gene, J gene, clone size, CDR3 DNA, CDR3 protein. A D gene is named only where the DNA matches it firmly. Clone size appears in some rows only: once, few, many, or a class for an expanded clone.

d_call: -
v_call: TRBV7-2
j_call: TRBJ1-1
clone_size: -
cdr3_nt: TGTGCCAGCAGCTTAGTATCTAGGAACACTGAAGCTTTCTTT
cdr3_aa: CASSLVSRNTEAFF

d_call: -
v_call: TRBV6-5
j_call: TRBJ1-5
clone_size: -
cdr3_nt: TGTGCCAGCAGCGCAGTGGGCGGCAATCAGCCCCAGCATTTT
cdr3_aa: CASSAVGGNQPQHF

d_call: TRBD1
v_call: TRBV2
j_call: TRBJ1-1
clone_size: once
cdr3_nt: TGTGCCAGCAGTGAGGACAGGGAGGGGCTCACTGAAGCTTTCTTT
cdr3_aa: CASSEDREGLTEAFF

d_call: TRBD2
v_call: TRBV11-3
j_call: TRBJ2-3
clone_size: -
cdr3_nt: TGTGCCAGCAGCACCCACCTGACTAGCGGGGGTGATACGCAGTATTTT
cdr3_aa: CASSTHLTSGGDTQYF

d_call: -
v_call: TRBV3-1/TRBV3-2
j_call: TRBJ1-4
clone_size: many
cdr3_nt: TGTGCCAGCAGCCCCCAGCTGAAGGGGGGGCGGAGTGAAAAACTGTTTTTT
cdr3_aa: CASSPQLKGGRSEKLFF

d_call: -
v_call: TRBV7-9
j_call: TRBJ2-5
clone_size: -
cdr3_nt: TGTGCCAGCAACCCTACTTCCCCGCGGCGGGGAGAGACCCAGTACTTC
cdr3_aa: CASNPTSPRRGETQYF

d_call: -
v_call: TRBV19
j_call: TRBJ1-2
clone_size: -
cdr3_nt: TGTGCCAGTGCCCACGGGGGAGAGAGAGGCTACACCTTC
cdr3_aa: CASAHGGERGYTF

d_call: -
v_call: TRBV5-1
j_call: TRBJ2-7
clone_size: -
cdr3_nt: TGCGCCAGCAGCTTGGGGTACAGGGGAGGTCGGAGCTCCTACGAGCAGTACTTC
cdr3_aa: CASSLGYRGGRSSYEQYF

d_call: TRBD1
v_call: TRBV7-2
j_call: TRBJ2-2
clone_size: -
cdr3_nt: TGTGCCAGCAGCTTATGGCCCGGGGGGACAGGGGTCACCGGGGAGCTGTTTTTT
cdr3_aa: CASSLWPGGTGVTGELFF

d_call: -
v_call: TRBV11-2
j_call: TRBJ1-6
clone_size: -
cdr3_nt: TGTGCCAGCAGCTTAAAGAAAGCGCGTAATTCACCCCTCCACTTT
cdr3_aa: CASSLKKARNSPLHF

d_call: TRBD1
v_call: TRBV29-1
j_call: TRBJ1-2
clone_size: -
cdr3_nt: TGCAGCGTTTGGACAGGGATGAACTATGGCTACACCTTC
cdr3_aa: CSVWTGMNYGYTF

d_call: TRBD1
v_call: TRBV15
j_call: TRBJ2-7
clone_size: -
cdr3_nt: TGTGCCACCAGCAGAGAGACAGGGTTGGTGGAGCGGAGCGAGCAGTACTTC
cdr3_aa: CATSRETGLVERSEQYF

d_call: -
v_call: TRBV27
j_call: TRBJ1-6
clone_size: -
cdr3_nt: TGTGCCAGCAGTTTAGTGGGGGGCTCCTATAATTCACCCCTCCACTTT
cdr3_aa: CASSLVGGSYNSPLHF

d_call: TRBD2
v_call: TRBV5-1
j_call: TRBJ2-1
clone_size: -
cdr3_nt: TGCGCCAGCAGCGGGGACTACCGCAATTCGGAGCAGTTCTTC
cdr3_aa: CASSGDYRNSEQFF

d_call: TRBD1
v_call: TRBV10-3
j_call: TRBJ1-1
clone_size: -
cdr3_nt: TGTGCCATCAGGGACAGGGGGCTAGGTGGCACTGAAGCTTTCTTT
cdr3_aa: CAIRDRGLGGTEAFF

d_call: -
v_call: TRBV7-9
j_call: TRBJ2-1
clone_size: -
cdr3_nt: TGTGCCAGCAGCCGAAGGAGGCTAGCGCAACCCTACAATGAGCAGTTCTTC
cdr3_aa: CASSRRRLAQPYNEQFF

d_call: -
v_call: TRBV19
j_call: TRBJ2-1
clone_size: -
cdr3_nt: TGTGCCAGTAGTATTCAGGGAAATGAGCAGTTCTTC
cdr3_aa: CASSIQGNEQFF

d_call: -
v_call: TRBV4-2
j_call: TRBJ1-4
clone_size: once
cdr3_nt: TGTGCCAGCACCGGCATGCGGGGCACTAATGAAAAACTGTTTTTT
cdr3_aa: CASTGMRGTNEKLFF

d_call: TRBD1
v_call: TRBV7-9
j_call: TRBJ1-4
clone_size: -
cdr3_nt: TGTGCCAGCAGCTTCTCTACAGGGGGCGGGGAAAAACTGTTTTTT
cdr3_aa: CASSFSTGGGEKLFF

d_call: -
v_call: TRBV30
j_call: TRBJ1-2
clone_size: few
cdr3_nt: TGTGCCTGGAACGGCTTCGACAGAGGCTACACCTTC
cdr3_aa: CAWNGFDRGYTF

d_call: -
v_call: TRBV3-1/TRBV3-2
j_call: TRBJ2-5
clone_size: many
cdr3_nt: TGTGCCAGCAGCAACAGGGTTGCGGAAGAGACCCAGTACTTC
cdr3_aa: CASSNRVAEETQYF

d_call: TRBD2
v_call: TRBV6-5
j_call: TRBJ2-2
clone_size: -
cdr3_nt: TGTGCCAGCTATAGCGGGGGGGCCGCCGGGGAGCTGTTTTTT
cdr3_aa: CASYSGGAAGELFF

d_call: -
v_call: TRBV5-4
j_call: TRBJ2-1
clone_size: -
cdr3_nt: TGTGCCAGCAGCAGGGACTCCGACCCGCAGTATGAGCAGTTCTTC
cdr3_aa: CASSRDSDPQYEQFF

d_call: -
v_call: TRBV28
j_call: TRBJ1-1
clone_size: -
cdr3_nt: TGTGCCAGCAGTTTATGGGGCAGGGAAACTGAAGCTTTCTTT
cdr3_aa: CASSLWGRETEAFF

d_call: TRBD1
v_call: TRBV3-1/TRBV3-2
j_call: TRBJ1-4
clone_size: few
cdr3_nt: TGTGCCAGCAGCCCGGACAGGGGTGGTAATGAAAAACTGTTTTTT
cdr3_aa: CASSPDRGGNEKLFF

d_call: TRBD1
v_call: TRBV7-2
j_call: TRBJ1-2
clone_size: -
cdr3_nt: TGTGCCAGCACAATGGACAGGGGGTCGGGCTACACCTTC
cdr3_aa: CASTMDRGSGYTF

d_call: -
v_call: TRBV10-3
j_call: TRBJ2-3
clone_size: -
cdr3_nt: TGTGCCATCAGTGAGGCCAGGACTCGGGGGACAGATACGCAGTATTTT
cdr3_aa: CAISEARTRGTDTQYF

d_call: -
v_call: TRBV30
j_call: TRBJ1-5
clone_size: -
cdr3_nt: TGTGCCTGGAGTGAGGGGGGCAATCAGCCCCAGCATTTT
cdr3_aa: CAWSEGGNQPQHF

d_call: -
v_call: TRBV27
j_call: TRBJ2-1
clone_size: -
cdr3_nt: TGTGCCAGCCGCCCGCTATCTCCCGTCTACAATGAGCAGTTCTTC
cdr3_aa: CASRPLSPVYNEQFF

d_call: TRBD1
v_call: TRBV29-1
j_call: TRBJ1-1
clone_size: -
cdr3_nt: TGCAGCGTTGAGGACAGGGTTAACACTGAAGCTTTCTTT
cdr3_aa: CSVEDRVNTEAFF

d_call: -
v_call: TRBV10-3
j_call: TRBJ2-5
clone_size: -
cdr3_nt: TGTGCCACCCACCGGGACATACAAGAGACCCAGTACTTC
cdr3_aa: CATHRDIQETQYF

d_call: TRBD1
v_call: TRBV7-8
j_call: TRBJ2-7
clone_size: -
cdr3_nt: TGTGCCAGCAGCTTATCGGTCTCCCAGGGGGTGTCCTACGAGCAGTACTTC
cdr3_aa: CASSLSVSQGVSYEQYF

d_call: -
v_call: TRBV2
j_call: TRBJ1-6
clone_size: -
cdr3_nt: TGTGCCAGCAGCCTTGACAGATTGAATTCACCCCTCCACTTT
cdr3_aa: CASSLDRLNSPLHF

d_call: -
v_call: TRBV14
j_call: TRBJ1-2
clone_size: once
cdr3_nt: TGTGCCAGCAGCCAAGATCAGGCAGGGATTTTGAATGGCTACACCTTC
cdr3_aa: CASSQDQAGILNGYTF

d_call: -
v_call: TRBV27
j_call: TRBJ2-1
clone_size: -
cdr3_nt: TGTGCCAGCAGTTTATTACCCCCCCGGAGGGACTACAATGAGCAGTTCTTC
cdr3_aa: CASSLLPPRRDYNEQFF

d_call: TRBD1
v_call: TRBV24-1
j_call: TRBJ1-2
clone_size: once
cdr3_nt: TGTGCCACCAGTGACTCGACAGGGAACTATGGCTACACCTTC
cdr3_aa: CATSDSTGNYGYTF

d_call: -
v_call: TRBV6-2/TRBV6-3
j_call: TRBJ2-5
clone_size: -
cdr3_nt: TGTGCCAGCAGTTACTCCAGGACCCAGTACTTC
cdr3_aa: CASSYSRTQYF

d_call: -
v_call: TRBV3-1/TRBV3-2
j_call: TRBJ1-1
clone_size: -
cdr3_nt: TGTGCCAGCAGCCAAGATCTAAGGGGAAACACTGAAGCTTTCTTT
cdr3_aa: CASSQDLRGNTEAFF

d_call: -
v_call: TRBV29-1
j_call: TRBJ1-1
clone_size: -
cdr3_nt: TGCAGCGTCGGGGGGGGCAGGGCGACTGAAGCTTTCTTT
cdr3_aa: CSVGGGRATEAFF

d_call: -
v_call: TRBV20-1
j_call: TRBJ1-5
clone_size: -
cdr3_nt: TGCAGTGCTCGATTACGGGGGCCCCAGCATTTT
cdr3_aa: CSARLRGPQHF

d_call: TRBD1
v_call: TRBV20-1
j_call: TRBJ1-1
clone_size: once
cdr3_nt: TGCAGTGCTAGTAAACCGACAGGGGGCACTGAAGCTTTCTTT
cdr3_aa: CSASKPTGGTEAFF

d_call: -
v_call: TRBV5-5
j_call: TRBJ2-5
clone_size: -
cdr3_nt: TGTGCCAGCAGCCTGGAGACCCAGTACTTC
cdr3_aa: CASSLETQYF

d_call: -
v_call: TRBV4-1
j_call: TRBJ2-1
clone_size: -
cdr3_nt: TGCGCCAGCAGCCACCCTTGGAGGGATAGCGGACCCTACAATGAGCAGTTCTTC
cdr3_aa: CASSHPWRDSGPYNEQFF

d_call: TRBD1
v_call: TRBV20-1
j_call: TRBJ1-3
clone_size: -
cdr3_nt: TGCAGTGCTAGTCCCCAGGGGGTTGGAAACACCATATATTTT
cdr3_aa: CSASPQGVGNTIYF

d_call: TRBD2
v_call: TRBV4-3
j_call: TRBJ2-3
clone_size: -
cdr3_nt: TGCGCCAGCAGCCAAGATATCCTAGCGGGGGGACGTACGCAGTATTTT
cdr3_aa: CASSQDILAGGRTQYF

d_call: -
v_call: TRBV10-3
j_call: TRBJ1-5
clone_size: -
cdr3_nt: TGTGCCATCAGTGACCCAGCGGATAGCAATCAGCCCCAGCATTTT
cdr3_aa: CAISDPADSNQPQHF